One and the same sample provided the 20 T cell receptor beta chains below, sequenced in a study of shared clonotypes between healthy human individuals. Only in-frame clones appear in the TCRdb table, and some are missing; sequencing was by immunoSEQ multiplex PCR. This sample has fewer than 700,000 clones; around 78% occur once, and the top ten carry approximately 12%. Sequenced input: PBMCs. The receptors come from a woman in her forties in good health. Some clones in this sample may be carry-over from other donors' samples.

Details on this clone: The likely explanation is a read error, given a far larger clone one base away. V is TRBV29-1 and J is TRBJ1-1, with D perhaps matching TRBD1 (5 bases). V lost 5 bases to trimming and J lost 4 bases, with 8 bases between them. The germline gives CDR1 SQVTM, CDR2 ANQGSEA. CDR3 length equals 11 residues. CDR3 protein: CSVLGTTEAFF. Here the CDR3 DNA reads TGCAGCGTTTTAGGGACCACTGAAGCTTTCTTT.

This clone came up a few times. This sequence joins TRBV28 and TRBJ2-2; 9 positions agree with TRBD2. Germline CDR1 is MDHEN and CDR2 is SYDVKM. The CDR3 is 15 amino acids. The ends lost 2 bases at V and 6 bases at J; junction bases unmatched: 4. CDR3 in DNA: TGTGCCAGCAGTTTAGGGACTAGCTCCCCCGGGGAGCTGTTTTTT. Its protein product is CASSLGTSSPGELFF.

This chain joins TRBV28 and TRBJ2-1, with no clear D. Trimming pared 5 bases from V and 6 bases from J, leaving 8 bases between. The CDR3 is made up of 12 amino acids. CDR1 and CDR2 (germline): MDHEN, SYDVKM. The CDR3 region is CASSPALNEQFF. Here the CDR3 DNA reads TGTGCCAGCAGTCCCGCCCTCAATGAGCAGTTCTTC.

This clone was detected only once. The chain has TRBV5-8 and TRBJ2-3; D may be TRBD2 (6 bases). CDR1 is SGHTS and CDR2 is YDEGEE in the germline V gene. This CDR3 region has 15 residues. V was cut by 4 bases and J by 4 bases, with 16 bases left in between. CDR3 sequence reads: CASSEEGGLADTQYF. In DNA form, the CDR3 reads TGTGCCAGCAGCGAGGAGGGTGGGTTGGCAGATACGCAGTATTTT.

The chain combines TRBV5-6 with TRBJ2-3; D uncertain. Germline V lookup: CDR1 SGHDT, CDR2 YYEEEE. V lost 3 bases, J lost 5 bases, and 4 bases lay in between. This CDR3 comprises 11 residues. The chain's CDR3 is CASSSRDTQYF. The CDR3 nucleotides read TGTGCCAGCAGCTCCCGAGATACGCAGTATTTT.

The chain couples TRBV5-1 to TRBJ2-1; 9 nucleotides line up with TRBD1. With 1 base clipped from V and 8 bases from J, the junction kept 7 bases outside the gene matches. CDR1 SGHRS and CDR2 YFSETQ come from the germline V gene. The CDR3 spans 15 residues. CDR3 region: CASSLKQGASDEQFF. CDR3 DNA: TGCGCCAGCAGCTTGAAACAGGGGGCTAGCGATGAGCAGTTCTTC. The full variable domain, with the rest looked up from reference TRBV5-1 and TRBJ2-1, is KAGVTQTPRYLIKTRGQQVTLSCSPISGHRSVSWYQQTPGQGLQFLFEYFSETQRNKGNFPGRFSGRQFSNSRSEMNVSTLELGDSALYLCASSLKQGASDEQFFGPGTRLTVL.

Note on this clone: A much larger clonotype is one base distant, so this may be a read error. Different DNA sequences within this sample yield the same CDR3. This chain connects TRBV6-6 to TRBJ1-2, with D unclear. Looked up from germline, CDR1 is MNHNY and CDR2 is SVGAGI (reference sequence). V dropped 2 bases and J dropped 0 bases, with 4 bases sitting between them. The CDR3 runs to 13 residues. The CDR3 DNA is TGTGCCAGCAGTTACGGGGCTAACTATGGCTACACCTTC. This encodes CASSYGANYGYTF.

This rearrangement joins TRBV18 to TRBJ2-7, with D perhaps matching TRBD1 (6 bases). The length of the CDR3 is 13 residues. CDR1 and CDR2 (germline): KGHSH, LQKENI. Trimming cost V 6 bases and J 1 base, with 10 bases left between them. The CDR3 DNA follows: TGTGCCAGCTCCGACGGACAGTCCTACGAGCAGTACTTC. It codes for CASSDGQSYEQYF.

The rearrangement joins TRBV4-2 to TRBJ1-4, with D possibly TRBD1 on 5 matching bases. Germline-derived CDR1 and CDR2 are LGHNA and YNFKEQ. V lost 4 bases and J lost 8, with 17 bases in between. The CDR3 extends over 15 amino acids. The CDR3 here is CASSLDRGPSEKLFF. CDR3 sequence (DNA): TGTGCCAGCAGCCTAGACCGGGGCCCCAGCGAAAAACTGTTTTTT.

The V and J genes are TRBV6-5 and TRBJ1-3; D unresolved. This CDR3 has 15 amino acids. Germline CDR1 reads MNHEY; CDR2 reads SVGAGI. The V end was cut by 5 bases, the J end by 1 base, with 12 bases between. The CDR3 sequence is CASSRGIGSGNTIYF. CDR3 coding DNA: TGTGCCAGCAGTCGGGGTATCGGTTCTGGAAACACCATATATTTT.

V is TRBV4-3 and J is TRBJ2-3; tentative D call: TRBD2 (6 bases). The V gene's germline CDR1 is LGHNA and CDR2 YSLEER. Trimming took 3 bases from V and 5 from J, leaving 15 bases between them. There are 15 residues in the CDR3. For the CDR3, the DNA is TGCGCCAGCAGCCAGAATGGAGGGTTAGTAGATACGCAGTATTTT. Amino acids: CASSQNGGLVDTQYF.

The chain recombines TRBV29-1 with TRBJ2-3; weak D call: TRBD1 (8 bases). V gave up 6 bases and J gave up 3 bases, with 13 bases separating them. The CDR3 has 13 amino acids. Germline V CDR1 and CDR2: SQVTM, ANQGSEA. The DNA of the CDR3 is TGCAGCGTGACAGGGGAGGGGACAGATACGCAGTATTTT. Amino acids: CSVTGEGTDTQYF.

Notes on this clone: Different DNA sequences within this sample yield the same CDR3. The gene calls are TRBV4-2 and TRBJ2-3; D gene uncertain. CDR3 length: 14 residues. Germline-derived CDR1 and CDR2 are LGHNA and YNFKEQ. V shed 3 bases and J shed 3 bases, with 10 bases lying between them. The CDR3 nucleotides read TGTGCCAGCAGCCACGGAGATGCTACAGATACGCAGTATTTT. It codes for CASSHGDATDTQYF.

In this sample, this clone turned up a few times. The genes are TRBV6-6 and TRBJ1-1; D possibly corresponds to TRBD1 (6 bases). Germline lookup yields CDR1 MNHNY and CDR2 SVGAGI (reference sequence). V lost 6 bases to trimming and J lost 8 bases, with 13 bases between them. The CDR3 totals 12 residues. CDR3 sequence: CASRERGTEAFF. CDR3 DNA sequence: TGTGCCAGCAGAGAGAGGGGGACCGAAGCTTTCTTT.

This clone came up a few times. CDR3 sequence (DNA): TGTGCCAGTAGTATAGATGGCAGGGGGCTTGCTGAAGCTTTCTTT. It codes for CASSIDGRGLAEAFF. The chain uses TRBV19 and TRBJ1-1; 8 nucleotides agree with TRBD1. The CDR3 runs to 15 residues. The V and J ends lost 0 bases and 6 bases, in that order; junction bases with no gene match: 6. The germline gives CDR1 LNHDA, CDR2 SQIVND (reference sequence).

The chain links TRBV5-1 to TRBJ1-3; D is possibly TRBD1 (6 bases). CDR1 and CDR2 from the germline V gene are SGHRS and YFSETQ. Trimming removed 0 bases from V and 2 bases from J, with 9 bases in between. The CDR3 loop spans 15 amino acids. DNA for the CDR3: TGCGCCAGCAGCTTGGATGGGGGCACTGGAAACACCATATATTTT. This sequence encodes CASSLDGGTGNTIYF.

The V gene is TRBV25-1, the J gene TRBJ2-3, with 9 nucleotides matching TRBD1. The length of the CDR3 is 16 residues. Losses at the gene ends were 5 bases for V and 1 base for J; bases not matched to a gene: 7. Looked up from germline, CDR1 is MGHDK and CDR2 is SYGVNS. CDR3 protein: CASSLRRTGGTDTQYF. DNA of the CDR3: TGTGCCAGCAGTCTCAGACGGACAGGGGGCACAGATACGCAGTATTTT.

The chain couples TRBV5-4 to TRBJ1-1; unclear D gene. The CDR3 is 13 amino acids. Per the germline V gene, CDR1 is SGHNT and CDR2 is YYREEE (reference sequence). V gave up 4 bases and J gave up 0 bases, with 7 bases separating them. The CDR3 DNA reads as TGTGCCAGCAGCCAAGGTATGAACACTGAAGCTTTCTTT. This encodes CASSQGMNTEAFF. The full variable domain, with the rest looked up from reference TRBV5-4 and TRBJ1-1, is ETGVTQSPTHLIKTRGQQVTLRCSSQSGHNTVSWYQQALGQGPQFIFQYYREEENGRGNFPPRFSGLQFPNYSSELNVNALELDDSALYLCASSQGMNTEAFFGQGTRLTVV.

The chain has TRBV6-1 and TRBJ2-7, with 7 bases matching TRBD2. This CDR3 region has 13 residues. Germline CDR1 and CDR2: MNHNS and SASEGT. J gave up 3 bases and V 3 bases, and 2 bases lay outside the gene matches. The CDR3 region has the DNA TGTGCCAGCAGTGAGGGGGGGTTCTACGAGCAGTACTTC. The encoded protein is CASSEGGFYEQYF.

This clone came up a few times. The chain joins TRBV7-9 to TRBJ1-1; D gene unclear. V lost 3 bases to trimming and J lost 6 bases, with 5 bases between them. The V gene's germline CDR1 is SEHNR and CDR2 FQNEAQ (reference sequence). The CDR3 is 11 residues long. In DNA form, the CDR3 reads TGTGCCAGCAGCTTCACCCCTGAAGCTTTCTTT. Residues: CASSFTPEAFF.